Listed below are T cell receptor beta chains from one sample, sequenced in a study of Ad26.COV2.S vaccination and SARS-CoV-2 variants. Sequenced by immunoSEQ multiplex PCR; TCRdb stores in-frame clones only, minus some. The sample consists of around 86,000 clones, approximately 82% of them appearing once. Sequencing used peripheral blood, obtained after recovery from COVID-19. Receptors were obtained from a human donor who had recovered from COVID-19. CDR3s include the opening cysteine and the closing phenylalanine or tryptophan. A D gene is named only where the DNA matches it firmly. Clone size, where shown, is once, few, many, or a class for clones that have expanded.

clone_size: once
d_call: TRBD2
j_call: TRBJ2-1
v_call: TRBV11-2
cdr3_aa: CASSLHSSGYNEQFF
cdr3_nt: TGTGCCAGCAGCTTACATTCTAGCGGCTACAATGAGCAGTTCTTC

clone_size: .
d_call: .
j_call: TRBJ2-3
v_call: TRBV12-5
cdr3_aa: CASGLVRGFTDTQYF
cdr3_nt: TGTGCTAGTGGTTTGGTACGAGGTTTTACAGATACGCAGTATTTT

clone_size: .
d_call: TRBD2
j_call: TRBJ2-1
v_call: TRBV7-2
cdr3_aa: CASSLGGGLNEQFF
cdr3_nt: TGTGCCAGCAGCCTGGGGGGGGGTCTCAATGAGCAGTTCTTC

clone_size: .
d_call: .
j_call: TRBJ1-1
v_call: TRBV13
cdr3_aa: CASSLSFRENTEAFF
cdr3_nt: TGTGCCAGCAGTTTATCCTTCCGAGAGAACACTGAAGCTTTCTTT

clone_size: .
d_call: .
j_call: TRBJ2-7
v_call: TRBV5-1
cdr3_aa: CASSLSWDPRAVTYEQYF
cdr3_nt: TGCGCCAGCAGCTTGTCTTGGGACCCGCGGGCGGTGACCTACGAGCAGTACTTC

clone_size: .
d_call: .
j_call: TRBJ2-4
v_call: TRBV4-3
cdr3_aa: CASSQDRAGGRYIQYF
cdr3_nt: TGCGCCAGCAGCCAAGACCGGGCTGGAGGTCGGTACATTCAGTACTTC

clone_size: .
d_call: .
j_call: TRBJ1-1
v_call: TRBV18
cdr3_aa: CASSPQGNTEAFF
cdr3_nt: TGTGCCAGCTCACCCCAGGGGAACACTGAAGCTTTCTTT

clone_size: few
d_call: .
j_call: TRBJ2-1
v_call: TRBV6-1
cdr3_aa: CASSEVTGTGTDEQFF
cdr3_nt: TGTGCCAGCAGTGAAGTAACGGGGACGGGTACGGATGAGCAGTTCTTC

clone_size: .
d_call: .
j_call: TRBJ1-2
v_call: TRBV9
cdr3_aa: CASSVDQKQAYTF
cdr3_nt: TGTGCCAGCAGCGTAGATCAGAAACAGGCGTACACCTTC

clone_size: .
d_call: TRBD2
j_call: TRBJ2-5
v_call: TRBV11-3
cdr3_aa: CASSLEPRLAETQYF
cdr3_nt: TGTGCCAGCAGCTTAGAGCCGCGACTAGCGGAGACCCAGTACTTC

clone_size: .
d_call: .
j_call: TRBJ2-7
v_call: TRBV9
cdr3_aa: CASSAGRGWDSYEQYF
cdr3_nt: TGTGCCAGCAGCGCCGGCCGAGGTTGGGACTCCTACGAGCAGTACTTC

clone_size: once
d_call: TRBD1
j_call: TRBJ1-2
v_call: TRBV29-1
cdr3_aa: CSVLFDRADGYTF
cdr3_nt: TGCAGCGTTCTCTTTGACAGGGCGGATGGCTACACCTTC

clone_size: .
d_call: .
j_call: TRBJ1-2
v_call: TRBV10-3
cdr3_aa: CAIGASYRVAYGYTF
cdr3_nt: TGTGCCATCGGGGCCTCCTACAGGGTGGCCTATGGCTACACCTTC

clone_size: .
d_call: .
j_call: TRBJ1-4
v_call: TRBV4-3
cdr3_aa: CASSQDSSGNEKLFF
cdr3_nt: TGCGCCAGCAGCCAAGATAGTTCGGGTAATGAAAAACTGTTTTTT

clone_size: .
d_call: .
j_call: TRBJ1-2
v_call: TRBV29-1
cdr3_aa: CSVEISGRTRGEGYTF
cdr3_nt: TGCAGCGTTGAAATATCCGGAAGAACTCGGGGGGAGGGCTACACCTTC

clone_size: .
d_call: .
j_call: TRBJ1-3
v_call: TRBV9
cdr3_aa: CASSVGGAGGNTIYF
cdr3_nt: TGTGCCAGCAGCGTAGGAGGCGCCGGGGGAAACACCATATATTTT

clone_size: .
d_call: .
j_call: TRBJ1-2
v_call: TRBV14
cdr3_aa: CASSPRQSRYGYTF
cdr3_nt: TGTGCCAGCAGCCCCCGACAGTCACGATATGGCTACACCTTC

clone_size: once
d_call: .
j_call: TRBJ2-4
v_call: TRBV2
cdr3_aa: CASSDTQPENIQYF
cdr3_nt: TGTGCCAGCAGTGATACCCAGCCAGAAAACATTCAGTACTTC

clone_size: .
d_call: .
j_call: TRBJ2-7
v_call: TRBV7-2
cdr3_aa: CASSYYHGYEQYF
cdr3_nt: TGTGCCAGCAGCTATTACCATGGCTACGAGCAGTACTTC

clone_size: few
d_call: TRBD1
j_call: TRBJ1-6
v_call: TRBV2
cdr3_aa: CAGQDSGTENSPLHF
cdr3_nt: TGTGCCGGACAGGATTCCGGGACAGAAAATTCACCCCTCCACTTT

clone_size: few
d_call: .
j_call: TRBJ1-1
v_call: TRBV5-1
cdr3_aa: CASSLEGTEAFF
cdr3_nt: TGCGCCAGCAGCTTGGAGGGAACTGAAGCTTTCTTT

clone_size: .
d_call: .
j_call: TRBJ1-2
v_call: TRBV7-2
cdr3_aa: CASSLMVGVANYGYTF
cdr3_nt: TGTGCCAGCAGCTTAATGGTGGGGGTCGCAAACTATGGCTACACCTTC

clone_size: .
d_call: TRBD1
j_call: TRBJ2-2
v_call: TRBV29-1
cdr3_aa: CSAQTGVGSAGELFF
cdr3_nt: TGCAGCGCCCAGACAGGGGTCGGATCGGCCGGGGAGCTGTTTTTT

clone_size: .
d_call: .
j_call: TRBJ2-3
v_call: TRBV29-1
cdr3_aa: CSVEGTDTQYF
cdr3_nt: TGCAGCGTTGAGGGTACAGATACGCAGTATTTT

clone_size: .
d_call: .
j_call: TRBJ1-2
v_call: TRBV15
cdr3_aa: CATSRGGDRDYGYTF
cdr3_nt: TGTGCCACCAGCAGAGGCGGGGACCGCGACTATGGCTACACCTTC

clone_size: .
d_call: .
j_call: TRBJ2-5
v_call: TRBV28
cdr3_aa: CASSPASQETQYF
cdr3_nt: TGTGCCAGCAGCCCGGCCTCACAAGAGACCCAGTACTTC